The sequence of this T cell receptor beta chain was determined in a study of regulatory T cells in long-lasting Graves disease. Time point meaning: newly diagnosed GD, antithyroid drugs for less than 3 months. Construction of the TCR library relied on RNA isolated from PBMCs. The authors drew patients from an endocrinology department in Xi'an, China. Assembly of TCR beta libraries relied on iRepertoire HTBI primers together with Arm-PCR of CDR3 regions. TCRdb reprocessed the multiplex PCR reads via MiXCR and lists one record per CDR3 protein. Of fewer than 650,000 distinct CDR3 sequences in the sample, roughly 16% are singletons; the top ten hold 12%. Separately, the same data were catalogued under a study of T cells in Graves' hyperthyroidism and ophthalmopathy. From that paper: Lactation, pregnancy, other autoimmune disease or uncontrolled infection excluded patients. The HTBI set primed first-round TCR CDR3 RT-PCR. Most clonotypes expanded in the thyroid (above 0.001) were also present in blood.

This TCR was sampled from a man aged 18 to 30 with Graves disease. Material: peripheral blood mononuclear cells (PBMCs), obtained at new diagnosis, from a patient treated with antithyroid drugs.

CDR3 DNA sequence: TGCAGCGTTGGGCTAGCGGGAGGGTCCTACGAGCAGTACTTC. Translating gives CSVGLAGGSYEQYF. The rearrangement joins TRBV29-1 to TRBJ2-7; 12 nucleotides match TRBD2. V trimming: 4 bases; J trimming: 1 base; junction bases outside the gene matches: 2. Looked up from germline, CDR1 is SQVTM and CDR2 is ANQGSEA. This CDR3 has 14 amino acids.